Following are 31 T cell receptor beta chains from one sample sequenced in a study of T cell changes during pregnancy in multiple sclerosis (dated by TCRdb to 2018 to 2020). The library came from the immunoSEQ multiplex PCR assay. TCRdb carries this immuneACCESS record with in-frame sequences only. Its versions omit some clonotypes, under half of them owing to an unresolved V gene in the studies checked, with the rest unexplained. The sample includes about 75,000 clones, with roughly 90% observed a single time. The ten top clones hold more than 0.8% of the sample. The sequences come from peripheral blood, collected in the first trimester of pregnancy. These receptors came from a female donor in good health, enrolled as a control in a pregnancy study.

The chain couples TRBV20-1 to TRBJ1-1, with D possibly TRBD1 on 6 matching bases. Per the germline V gene, CDR1 is DFQATT and CDR2 is SNEGSKA (reference sequence). CDR3 length equals 9 residues. The ends were cut back, 2 bases at V and 14 bases at J, with 9 bases in the middle. In nucleotides, the CDR3 is TGCAGTGCTAGACCCACAGGGTTCTTT. Protein sequence: CSARPTGFF.

The gene calls are TRBV5-5 and TRBJ1-3, with a possible D match to TRBD1 (5 bases). The CDR3 contains 16 residues. V lost 5 bases to trimming and J lost 0 bases, with 15 bases between them. Germline V gene data show CDR1 as SGHKS and CDR2 as YYEKEE (reference sequence). The CDR3 DNA reads TGTGCCAGCAGACTGACGGGACTGGCCTCTGGAAACACCATATATTTT. This codes for CASRLTGLASGNTIYF.

The count of this clone is one. At one boundary the junction diverges from the germline segment, which might be a read error. The chain carries TRBV5-4 and TRBJ2-3; TRBD2 matches 10 bases. CDR1 and CDR2 (germline): SGHNT, YYREEE (reference sequence). CDR3 size: 13 residues. The CDR3 region has the DNA TGTGCCACCAGCGGGGGGGACACAGATACGCAGTATTTT. Amino acid sequence: CATSGGDTDTQYF.

The genes are TRBV28 and TRBJ2-7; 7 bases are shared with TRBD1. The CDR3 length is 15 residues. The V and J ends lost 5 bases and 6 bases, in that order; junction bases with no gene match: 13. CDR1 MDHEN and CDR2 SYDVKM come from the germline V gene. CDR3: CASSPLMGDSTEQYF. CDR3 sequence (DNA): TGTGCCAGCAGTCCTTTAATGGGGGACAGCACCGAGCAGTACTTC. Full variable domain (outside the CDR3, taken from reference TRBV28 and TRBJ2-7): DVKVTQSSRYLVKRTGEKVFLECVQDMDHENMFWYRQDPGLGLRLIYFSYDVKMKEKGDIPEGYSVSREKKERFSLILESASTNQTSMYLCASSPLMGDSTEQYFGPGTRLTVT.

The rearrangement links TRBV7-8 to TRBJ1-1; possibly TRBD1 for D (5 bases). The CDR3 has 14 amino acids. V dropped 5 bases and J dropped 6 bases, with 16 bases sitting between them. Germline CDR1 reads SGHVS; CDR2 reads FQNEAQ. CDR3 amino acids: CASSLMDGGSEAFF. The CDR3 region has the DNA TGTGCCAGCAGCCTTATGGACGGGGGATCTGAAGCTTTCTTT.

Here the CDR3 reads CASSLEGGYEQYF. In DNA, the CDR3 is TGTGCCAGCAGCTTGGAGGGAGGATACGAGCAGTACTTC. The J gene is TRBJ2-7, the V gene TRBV5-6, with D perhaps matching TRBD2 (6 bases). V lost 0 bases and J lost 4, with 8 bases in between. This CDR3 has 13 amino acids. Germline CDR1 is SGHDT and CDR2 is YYEEEE.

The J gene is TRBJ2-3, the V gene TRBV7-2; no clear D. Trimming stripped 5 bases from V and 2 bases from J, with 5 bases between. This CDR3 is built from 12 residues. CDR1 and CDR2 from the germline V gene are SGHTA and FQGNSA. The CDR3 DNA reads TGTGCCAGCAGCGCCTACACAGATACGCAGTATTTT. This translates into CASSAYTDTQYF. Full variable domain (remainder filled in from reference TRBV7-2 and TRBJ2-3): GAGVSQSPSNKVTEKGKDVELRCDPISGHTALYWYRQSLGQGLEFLIYFQGNSAPDKSGLPSDRFSAERTGGSVSTLTIQRTQQEDSAVYLCASSAYTDTQYFGPGTRLTVL.

The chain recombines TRBV5-1 with TRBJ2-7; a weak D match, TRBD2 (5 bases). CDR1 and CDR2 from the germline V gene are SGHRS and YFSETQ. CDR3 length: 19 residues. With 2 bases removed from V and 0 bases from J, the gap between germline ends came to 24 bases. The CDR3 here is CASSLPSFEAGTYSYEQYF. The CDR3 DNA is TGCGCCAGCAGCTTACCCTCCTTCGAGGCGGGCACCTACTCCTACGAGCAGTACTTC.

The chain carries TRBV2 and TRBJ1-1; the D gene is possibly TRBD1 (6 bases). The germline gives CDR1 SNHLY, CDR2 FYNNEI. The CDR3 extends over 14 amino acids. V lost 5 bases to trimming and J lost 2 bases, with 12 bases between them. In DNA, the CDR3 is TGTGCCAGCAGTCGAACAGGGCTCAACACTGAAGCTTTCTTT. Protein product: CASSRTGLNTEAFF.

The genes are TRBV9 and TRBJ1-1; 10 bases map to TRBD1. J was trimmed by 1 base and V by 3 bases; bases with no gene match: 9. CDR3 length equals 17 residues. Germline lookup yields CDR1 SGDLS and CDR2 YYNGEE. This CDR3 is CASSGSGTGDWNTEAFF. CDR3 nucleotides: TGTGCCAGCAGCGGATCCGGGACAGGGGACTGGAACACTGAAGCTTTCTTT.

The chain couples TRBV5-6 to TRBJ2-7; 10 positions match TRBD1. With 0 bases clipped from V and 7 bases from J, the junction kept 4 bases outside the gene matches. This CDR3 is 14 amino acids long. CDR1 and CDR2 from the germline V gene are SGHDT and YYEEEE. The CDR3 bases are TGTGCCAGCAGCTTGGCGGGACAGGGGTGGGAGCAGTACTTC. This gives the protein CASSLAGQGWEQYF.

The V and J genes are TRBV29-1 and TRBJ2-7, with D possibly matching TRBD2 (5 bases). CDR3 length: 14 residues. The germline gives CDR1 SQVTM, CDR2 ANQGSEA. Here the CDR3 DNA reads TGCAACCCAGCGACCGCGAGGGTATCATACGAGCAGTACTTC. As protein: CNPATARVSYEQYF.

The V gene is TRBV5-1, the J gene TRBJ1-2; TRBD1 aligns across 7 bases. V dropped 0 bases and J dropped 2; count of bases not matched to a gene: 7. The CDR3 length is 16 residues. Germline loops: CDR1 SGHRS, CDR2 YFSETQ. The chain's CDR3 is CASSLGQGSRNYGYTF. The CDR3 bases are TGCGCCAGCAGCTTGGGACAGGGTAGTAGGAACTATGGCTACACCTTC.

The chain links TRBV19 to TRBJ2-1, with D perhaps matching TRBD1 (7 bases). This CDR3 contains 16 residues. CDR1 and CDR2 (germline): LNHDA, SQIVND (reference sequence). V lost 5 bases and J 5 bases, leaving 19 bases between the germline ends. The CDR3 region has the DNA TGTGCCAGTAGTGGGGCAGGGGGACTGATTCACAATGAGCAGTTCTTC. Translated: CASSGAGGLIHNEQFF.

The genes are TRBV9 and TRBJ1-2, with a possible D match to TRBD1 (5 bases). This CDR3 has 13 residues. Trimming cost V 0 bases and J 5 bases, with 8 bases left between them. Germline loops: CDR1 SGDLS, CDR2 YYNGEE. The DNA of the CDR3 is TGTGCCAGCAGCGTAGGGGGGGGATATGGCTACACCTTC. Residues: CASSVGGGYGYTF. The full variable domain, in which reference TRBV9 and TRBJ1-2 provide the parts outside the CDR3, is DSGVTQTPKHLITATGQRVTLRCSPRSGDLSVYWYQQSLDQGLQFLIQYYNGEERAKGNILERFSAQQFPDLHSELNLSSLELGDSALYFCASSVGGGYGYTFGSGTRLTVV.

The chain employs TRBV6-1 and TRBJ2-7, with D tentatively TRBD1 (6 bases). Germline CDR1 and CDR2: MNHNS and SASEGT. The CDR3 totals 14 residues. Trimming left V 5 bases short and J 13 bases short, with 24 bases between. CDR3 nucleotides: TGTGCCAGCAGTACAGGACAGACCTCTACGAGCGCCTACTTC. Protein: CASSTGQTSTSAYF.

The chain carries TRBV27 and TRBJ1-4; a weak D match, TRBD1 (6 bases). CDR1 and CDR2 from the germline V gene are MNHEY and SMNVEV (reference sequence). Trimming left V 6 bases short and J 3 bases short, with 11 bases between. The length of the CDR3 is 14 residues. In nucleotides, the CDR3 is TGTGCCAGCAGGGGGGCGGCGGCTAATGAAAAACTGTTTTTT. This translates into CASRGAAANEKLFF.

This chain uses TRBV2 with TRBJ1-5; no reliable D call. Trimming took off 5 bases at V and 0 bases at J, with 11 bases between the two ends. There are 15 residues in the CDR3. Germline V gene sequence: CDR1 SNHLY, CDR2 FYNNEI. The CDR3, as DNA: TGTGCCAGCAGTCGGGAGGCGTATAGCAATCAGCCCCAGCATTTT. Translation gives CASSREAYSNQPQHF.

The chain uses TRBV5-1 and TRBJ2-7, with D perhaps matching TRBD1 (5 bases). There are 17 residues in the CDR3. V gave up 3 bases and J gave up 4 bases, with 23 bases separating them. Germline V gene sequence: CDR1 SGHRS, CDR2 YFSETQ. The CDR3 nucleotides are TGCGCCAGCAGCTCGCCACAGGCCACCCTGACCCCTTACGAGCAGTACTTC. It yields the protein CASSSPQATLTPYEQYF. Full variable domain (rest looked up from reference TRBV5-1 and TRBJ2-7): KAGVTQTPRYLIKTRGQQVTLSCSPISGHRSVSWYQQTPGQGLQFLFEYFSETQRNKGNFPGRFSGRQFSNSRSEMNVSTLELGDSALYLCASSSPQATLTPYEQYFGPGTRLTVT.

This CDR3 is CASSSPGLPNEQYF. CDR3 nucleotide sequence: TGTGCCAGCAGCTCGCCGGGACTCCCCAACGAGCAGTACTTC. J is TRBJ2-7 and V is TRBV6-5; maybe TRBD2 (6 bases). The CDR3 sequence is 14 residues long. V was cut by 6 bases and J by 5 bases, with 17 bases left in between. CDR1 and CDR2 from the germline V gene are MNHEY and SVGAGI.

The genes are TRBV9 and TRBJ2-3; TRBD2 is a possible D gene (5 bases). This CDR3 region has 15 residues. Between the trimmed V and J ends, which lost 3 bases and 0 bases, there was a span of 11 bases. CDR1 SGDLS and CDR2 YYNGEE come from the germline V gene. In DNA, the CDR3 is TGTGCCAGCAGCGGGGAGTTAAGGAGCACAGATACGCAGTATTTT. As protein: CASSGELRSTDTQYF. Combining the CDR3 with reference TRBV9 and TRBJ2-3 gives the whole variable domain DSGVTQTPKHLITATGQRVTLRCSPRSGDLSVYWYQQSLDQGLQFLIQYYNGEERAKGNILERFSAQQFPDLHSELNLSSLELGDSALYFCASSGELRSTDTQYFGPGTRLTVL.

The V call is TRBV5-5, the J call TRBJ1-5; 9 nucleotides agree with TRBD1. There are 13 residues in the CDR3. Losses at the gene ends were 3 bases for V and 5 bases for J; bases not matched to a gene: 0. Looked up from germline, CDR1 is SGHKS and CDR2 is YYEKEE (reference sequence). The CDR3 reads CASSWTGDQPQHF. DNA of the CDR3: TGTGCCAGCAGCTGGACAGGGGATCAGCCCCAGCATTTT.

V is TRBV11-2 and J is TRBJ2-3; 8 bases align to TRBD2. With V trimmed by 1 base and J by 2 bases, 2 bases remained unmatched. The CDR3 runs 15 residues. The V gene's germline CDR1 is SGHAT and CDR2 FQNNGV. CDR3: CASSLAGGPTDTQYF. In DNA, the CDR3 is TGTGCCAGCAGCTTAGCGGGAGGGCCCACAGATACGCAGTATTTT.

This chain connects TRBV6-1 to TRBJ1-3, with D possibly matching TRBD1 (5 bases). CDR3 length equals 15 residues. Per germline, CDR1 MNHNS and CDR2 SASEGT. Between the trimmed V and J ends, which lost 4 bases and 4 bases, there was a span of 14 bases. CDR3 residues: CASSGYRWSGNTIYF. CDR3 sequence (DNA): TGTGCCAGCAGTGGATACAGGTGGTCCGGAAACACCATATATTTT.

This sequence joins TRBV4-2 and TRBJ2-7; D remains unclear. Germline-derived CDR1 and CDR2 are LGHNA and YNFKEQ. Trimming took 0 bases from V and 2 from J, leaving 11 bases between them. This CDR3 has 15 amino acids. The CDR3 is CASSQDYSPTYEQYF. CDR3 nucleotides: TGTGCCAGCAGCCAAGATTACAGCCCTACCTACGAGCAGTACTTC.

The rearrangement joins TRBV18 to TRBJ1-6; D not certain. Trimming shortened V by 2 bases and J by 5 bases, and 13 bases separated the two germline ends. Germline CDR1 reads KGHSH; CDR2 reads LQKENI. The CDR3 has 16 residues. CDR3 amino acids: CASSPERGTNNSPLHF. Here the CDR3 DNA reads TGTGCCAGCTCACCAGAACGGGGAACAAATAATTCACCCCTCCACTTT.

CDR3 nucleotide sequence: TGTGCCAGCAGCTTAGCGGGAACTAGCGGTCTTCGGGATACGCAGTATTTT. Residues: CASSLAGTSGLRDTQYF. The rearrangement links TRBV7-2 to TRBJ2-3; 8 bases line up with TRBD2. J lost 6 bases, V lost 0 bases, and 11 bases had no gene match. The CDR3 consists of 17 residues. Germline CDR1 SGHTA, CDR2 FQGNSA.

This chain's CDR3 is CASSSRGGTGTYEQYF. The CDR3 coding sequence is TGTGCCAGTAGCAGCCGGGGGGGGACAGGGACCTACGAGCAGTACTTC. J is TRBJ2-7 and V is TRBV19, with D maybe TRBD1 (9 bases). Trimming left V 6 bases short and J 2 bases short, with 20 bases between. Germline values: CDR1 LNHDA, CDR2 SQIVND (reference sequence). The CDR3 covers 16 residues.

The chain uses TRBV6-1 and TRBJ1-1, with D perhaps matching TRBD1 (6 bases). Trimming left V 5 bases short and J 11 bases short, with 18 bases between. This CDR3 has 13 amino acids. The germline gives CDR1 MNHNS, CDR2 SASEGT. The CDR3 region has the DNA TGTGCCAGCAGTCCTCGGACAGCGCCACGGGCTTTCTTT. Amino acid sequence: CASSPRTAPRAFF.

V is TRBV11-2 and J is TRBJ1-4; a weak D match, TRBD1 (5 bases). The CDR3 loop spans 11 amino acids. CDR1 and CDR2 from the germline V gene are SGHAT and FQNNGV. The V and J ends lost 5 bases and 15 bases respectively, with 13 bases between them. The CDR3 DNA reads as TGTGCCAGCAGCGCCGGGACTGGGTTGTTTTTT. Amino acid sequence: CASSAGTGLFF.

This rearrangement joins TRBV5-1 to TRBJ2-2; D is unresolved. Germline V gene data show CDR1 as SGHRS and CDR2 as YFSETQ. This CDR3 comprises 16 residues. V was clipped by 0 bases and J by 0 bases, with 9 bases between them. In DNA, the CDR3 is TGCGCCAGCAGCTTGGCTGCAGTGGCGAACACCGGGGAGCTGTTTTTT. It yields the protein CASSLAAVANTGELFF.